These 20 T cell receptor beta chains were sequenced from one sample in a study of blood T cell repertoires in COVID-19. Assay used: immunoSEQ multiplex PCR; TCRdb lists only in-frame clones, some missing. The sample carries hundreds of thousands of clones, 86% recorded once. Specimen: peripheral blood. These receptors were obtained from a woman aged 55-75 years who had recovered from COVID-19.

This chain links TRBV28 with TRBJ1-5; D not certain. V lost 5 bases to trimming and J lost 5 bases, with 7 bases between them. The germline CDR1 and CDR2 sequences are MDHEN and SYDVKM. The CDR3 extends over 12 amino acids. Written as DNA, the CDR3 is TGTGCCAGCAGTAACCCGGATCAGCCCCAGCATTTT. Protein product: CASSNPDQPQHF.

The chain has TRBV19 and TRBJ2-7, with D possibly TRBD1 on 8 matching bases. Trimming pared 3 bases from V and 6 bases from J, leaving 18 bases between. CDR3 length: 15 residues. Germline values: CDR1 LNHDA, CDR2 SQIVND (reference sequence). The CDR3 sequence is CASSIGGGQDIEQYF. CDR3 nucleotides: TGTGCCAGTAGTATTGGGGGGGGACAGGATATCGAGCAGTACTTC.

This rearrangement joins TRBV5-1 to TRBJ1-2; 11 bases agree with TRBD1. The CDR3 sequence is 14 residues long. The V gene's germline CDR1 is SGHRS and CDR2 YFSETQ. Trimming at V came to 4 bases and at J to 3 bases, leaving 2 bases not matched to a gene. CDR3 in amino acids: CASSGQGADYGYTF. CDR3 in DNA: TGCGCCAGCAGCGGACAGGGGGCGGACTATGGCTACACCTTC.

The V and J genes are TRBV19 and TRBJ1-5; no firm D call. V gave up 0 bases and J gave up 6 bases, with 12 bases separating them. This CDR3 comprises 15 residues. The germline V gene has CDR1 LNHDA and CDR2 SQIVND (reference sequence). Here the CDR3 reads CASSIDRVGSQPQHF. In DNA, the CDR3 is TGTGCCAGTAGTATAGATCGGGTAGGGAGTCAGCCCCAGCATTTT.

V is TRBV2 and J is TRBJ2-2; 8 positions agree with TRBD1. V lost 5 bases to trimming and J lost 7 bases; unmatched junction nucleotides: 9. This CDR3 is 15 amino acids long. The germline gives CDR1 SNHLY, CDR2 FYNNEI. The CDR3 DNA sequence: TGTGCCAGCAGTACTCAGGGGGCTTTGGGCGGGGAGCTGTTTTTT. Protein product: CASSTQGALGGELFF.

The table lists this clone with a few counts. The V call is TRBV5-1, the J call TRBJ1-1; 8 positions agree with TRBD1. CDR1 SGHRS and CDR2 YFSETQ come from the germline V gene. CDR3 length: 15 residues. V shed 4 bases and J 1 base; nucleotides not matched to a gene: 6. The CDR3 region is CASSTSGTGNTEAFF. For the CDR3, the DNA is TGCGCCAGCAGCACCTCCGGGACAGGGAACACTGAAGCTTTCTTT.

The rearrangement joins TRBV20-1 to TRBJ2-3; D is ambiguous. The V and J ends lost 6 bases and 0 bases respectively, with 25 bases between them. The germline V gene has CDR1 DFQATT and CDR2 SNEGSKA (reference sequence). CDR3 length: 18 amino acids. As DNA, the CDR3 is TGCAGTGCCAGTGGTAGCCCCCGGAGCAGATCTAGCACAGATACGCAGTATTTT. Its translation: CSASGSPRSRSSTDTQYF.

The rearrangement uses TRBV14 and TRBJ2-1; 9 bases are shared with TRBD1. CDR1 is SGHDN and CDR2 is FVKESK in the germline V gene. This CDR3 spans 16 amino acids. The trim removed 6 bases at V and 3 bases at J, leaving 9 bases unmatched. The CDR3 loop is CASRRTGGAYYNEQFF. The CDR3 DNA follows: TGTGCCAGCAGACGAACAGGGGGCGCTTACTACAATGAGCAGTTCTTC.

The chain joins TRBV19 to TRBJ2-2, with D hard to call. The CDR3 sequence is 14 residues long. V lost 7 bases, J lost 6 bases, and 15 bases lay in between. Looked up from germline, CDR1 is LNHDA and CDR2 is SQIVND (reference sequence). The CDR3 here is CASTLIRGPGELFF. CDR3 nucleotides: TGTGCCAGTACCTTGATTAGAGGTCCCGGGGAGCTGTTTTTT.

This chain joins TRBV28 and TRBJ1-4; 7 bases match TRBD1. V shed 7 bases and J 7 bases; nucleotides not matched to a gene: 15. This CDR3 region has 16 residues. CDR1 is MDHEN, CDR2 SYDVKM, per germline. This CDR3 reads CASIGSNRGSGEKLFF. As DNA, the CDR3 is TGTGCCAGCATCGGATCCAACAGGGGTTCGGGTGAAAAACTGTTTTTT.

The V gene is TRBV7-9, the J gene TRBJ2-7; TRBD2 aligns across 7 bases. The CDR3 contains 14 residues. Germline values: CDR1 SEHNR, CDR2 FQNEAQ (reference sequence). V lost 5 bases, J lost 6 bases, and 10 bases stayed unmatched. The CDR3 coding sequence is TGTGCCAGCAGCCCGGGACTATCTCTGGCCGAGCAGTACTTC. Translating it yields CASSPGLSLAEQYF.

This chain connects TRBV24-1 to TRBJ2-5, with 9 bases that match TRBD1. The CDR3 has 16 amino acids. The junction had 18 bases not matched to a gene; V was cut back by 4 bases and J by 13 bases. Germline-derived CDR1 and CDR2 are KGHDR and SFDVKD. DNA for the CDR3: TGTGCCACCAGTGACCCGAATTTCCCGGGACAGGGTACTCCGTACTTC. It is translated as CATSDPNFPGQGTPYF.

The CDR3 is CASIRAGTGTYGYTF. The DNA for the CDR3 is TGTGCCAGCATTCGCGCAGGGACAGGGACCTATGGCTACACCTTC. The genes are TRBV28 and TRBJ1-2; 9 bases align to TRBD1. Germline V CDR1 and CDR2: MDHEN, SYDVKM. This CDR3 contains 15 residues. The J segment lost 4 bases and the V segment lost 7 bases, leaving 10 bases of the junction unmatched.

This chain links TRBV20-1 with TRBJ2-3; 9 nucleotides agree with TRBD2. This CDR3 has 16 amino acids. V trimming: 3 bases; J trimming: 3 bases; junction bases outside the gene matches: 10. Germline V lookup: CDR1 DFQATT, CDR2 SNEGSKA (reference sequence). In DNA, the CDR3 is TGCAGTGCTAGTGGGGCTAGCGGGGTTGGAACAGATACGCAGTATTTT. It codes for CSASGASGVGTDTQYF.

This sequence joins TRBV7-2 and TRBJ2-5; perhaps TRBD1 as D (6 bases). The CDR3 runs to 14 residues. Germline V gene sequence: CDR1 SGHTA, CDR2 FQGNSA. The germline V and J ends were trimmed by 1 base and 5 bases, with 11 bases remaining between them. This CDR3 reads CASSLESGEETQYF. The CDR3 DNA follows: TGTGCCAGCAGCTTAGAGTCAGGGGAGGAGACCCAGTACTTC. The variable domain in full, with the rest retrieved from reference TRBV7-2 and TRBJ2-5, is GAGVSQSPSNKVTEKGKDVELRCDPISGHTALYWYRQSLGQGLEFLIYFQGNSAPDKSGLPSDRFSAERTGGSVSTLTIQRTQQEDSAVYLCASSLESGEETQYFGPGTRLLVL.

The chain couples TRBV7-9 to TRBJ1-1, with D perhaps matching TRBD1 (5 bases). Per the germline V gene, CDR1 is SEHNR and CDR2 is FQNEAQ (reference sequence). The ends were cut back, 1 base at V and 2 bases at J, with 23 bases in the middle. The CDR3 extends over 19 amino acids. The CDR3 DNA reads TGTGCCAGCAGCTTAGTCGCAATTGGGGGAGGGCGATCCAACACTGAAGCTTTCTTT. As protein: CASSLVAIGGGRSNTEAFF.

The chain uses TRBV2 and TRBJ1-3; 11 nucleotides match TRBD1. Germline-derived CDR1 and CDR2 are SNHLY and FYNNEI. J was trimmed by 0 bases and V by 10 bases; bases with no gene match: 5. The CDR3 consists of 15 residues. CDR3 nucleotide sequence: TGTGCCATCGGGACAGGGGGTAACTCTGGAAACACCATATATTTT. It is translated as CAIGTGGNSGNTIYF.

The CDR3 DNA reads as TGCAGCGTTGACGGCGGGGAGAAGGTCGGGGAGCTGTTTTTT. Translated, it gives CSVDGGEKVGELFF. V gene TRBV29-1 combines with J gene TRBJ2-2, with D tentatively TRBD2 (6 bases). The germline gives CDR1 SQVTM, CDR2 ANQGSEA. V dropped 3 bases and J dropped 7 bases, with 15 bases sitting between them. This CDR3 region has 14 residues.

The rearrangement joins TRBV20-1 to TRBJ2-4; possible D gene TRBD2, 6 bases. Germline V lookup: CDR1 DFQATT, CDR2 SNEGSKA (reference sequence). Trimming took off 3 bases at V and 8 bases at J, with 17 bases between the two ends. CDR3 length: 14 residues. CDR3 protein: CSASPGATGDIQYF. DNA for the CDR3: TGCAGTGCTAGTCCAGGCGCAACGGGGGACATTCAGTACTTC.

This chain links TRBV9 with TRBJ2-5, with D perhaps TRBD1 (7 bases). Germline V gene data show CDR1 as SGDLS and CDR2 as YYNGEE. The CDR3 is 14 residues long. V dropped 4 bases and J dropped 3 bases, with 13 bases sitting between them. As DNA, the CDR3 is TGTGCCAGCAGCACCCAGGGGGGAAAAGAGACCCAGTACTTC. Translation gives CASSTQGGKETQYF.